A selection of T cell receptor beta chains follows, all from one sample in a study of beta chain features in type 1 diabetes. Method: immunoSEQ multiplex PCR; TCRdb's copy keeps in-frame clones and lacks some. Counted here are around 340,000 clones, under 8.5% occurring once; the ten biggest clones make up roughly 0.44%. The material sequenced was central memory CD4+ T cells from blood. The receptors shown here come from a woman between 18 and 29 years old in good health. Both conserved end residues are part of each CDR3. D genes are given only for firm matches. Clone sizes are given selectively: once, few, many, or a class where the clone is expanded.

clone size,J gene,V gene,D gene,CDR3 DNA,CDR3 protein
few,TRBJ2-3,TRBV7-2,.,TGTGCCAGCAGACATCGGACAATCACAGATACGCAGTATTTT,CASRHRTITDTQYF
few,TRBJ2-7,TRBV28,.,TGTGCCAGCAGTTCCAGGCCCGCCTACGAGCAGTACTTC,CASSSRPAYEQYF
.,TRBJ2-1,TRBV6-6,TRBD2,TGTGCCAGCAGTTACGGGGGTAGCGGGAGGGCCAATGAGCAGTTCTTC,CASSYGGSGRANEQFF
few,TRBJ1-2,TRBV28,.,TGTGCCAGCAGGGCACTGTCCTTAGGATATGGCTACACCTTC,CASRALSLGYGYTF
.,TRBJ2-4,TRBV19,TRBD1,TGTGCCAGTAGTATTCTGGGGGACAGGGGAGGCAAAAACATTCAGTACTTC,CASSILGDRGGKNIQYF
.,TRBJ2-3,TRBV6-1,.,TGTGCCAGCAGTGTAGGGTCGGATACGCAGTATTTT,CASSVGSDTQYF
.,TRBJ2-3,TRBV2,.,TGTGCCAGCCGCTGGGACGGAGATACGCAGTATTTT,CASRWDGDTQYF
few,TRBJ2-7,TRBV7-2,TRBD1,TGTGCCAGCAGGTCACAGGGGGCCGCCGGCGAGCAGTACTTC,CASRSQGAAGEQYF
many,TRBJ2-6,TRBV5-4,.,TGTGCCAGCAGCTTGGGGTCCCCTGGGGCCAACGTCCTGACTTTC,CASSLGSPGANVLTF
few,TRBJ2-1,TRBV28,.,TGTGCCAGCAGTAGAGGAGGTCGCGCCTACAATGAGCAGTTCTTC,CASSRGGRAYNEQFF
.,TRBJ2-3,TRBV5-1,TRBD2,TGCGCCAGCAGCGTGGGACTAGCGGGAGCCCAGGCGCAGTATTTT,CASSVGLAGAQAQYF
few,TRBJ2-2,TRBV6-5,TRBD2,TGTGCCAGCAGTTCGACTAGCGGGAGGAACACCGGGGAGCTGTTTTTT,CASSSTSGRNTGELFF
few,TRBJ2-6,TRBV9,TRBD1,TGTGCCCGCAGCTTCAGGGGGCTTTACTCTGGGGCCAACGTCCTGACTTTC,CARSFRGLYSGANVLTF
.,TRBJ1-3,TRBV7-2,.,TGTGCCAGCAGCTCCCGGGATAGGGGGTCTGGAAACACCATATATTTT,CASSSRDRGSGNTIYF
few,TRBJ2-1,TRBV18,.,TGTGCCAGCTCAACGGAAACCTACAATGAGCAGTTCTTC,CASSTETYNEQFF
few,TRBJ2-7,TRBV6-5,.,TGTGCCAGCAGTGAGGGGAGGACCTACGAGCAGTACTTC,CASSEGRTYEQYF
few,TRBJ2-7,TRBV28,.,TGTGCCAGCAGTTTGATGGTCGAACCCTACGAGCAGTACTTC,CASSLMVEPYEQYF
.,TRBJ2-3,TRBV6-5,TRBD2,TGTGCCAGCGCGCCGGGACTAGCGACAGATACGCAGTATTTT,CASAPGLATDTQYF
.,TRBJ2-7,TRBV11-2,.,TGTGCCAGCAGCTTCCTGACTAGGCCCTACGAGCAGTACTTC,CASSFLTRPYEQYF
.,TRBJ1-4,TRBV19,.,TGTGCCAGTAGTGGGGACGTTGAAAAACTGTTTTTT,CASSGDVEKLFF
few,TRBJ2-5,TRBV7-2,.,TGTGCCAGCAGCTTAGTAGCGTCCCCCCAAGAGACCCAGTACTTC,CASSLVASPQETQYF
.,TRBJ2-3,TRBV7-3,TRBD2,TGTGCCAGCAGCTTGCGACTAGCGGGAACAGATACGCAGTATTTT,CASSLRLAGTDTQYF
.,TRBJ2-7,TRBV5-1,.,TGCGCCAGCAGCTTGGAGGCCCCCTACTACGAGCAGTACTTC,CASSLEAPYYEQYF
few,TRBJ2-7,TRBV5-1,.,TGCGCCAGCAGCTCCAATGGACAAGGCTTCTACGAGCAGTACTTC,CASSSNGQGFYEQYF
few,TRBJ2-3,TRBV18,TRBD1,TGTGCCAGCTCACGGACAGGGGGCGGGGGCACAGATACGCAGTATTTT,CASSRTGGGGTDTQYF
few,TRBJ1-2,TRBV28,TRBD1,TGTGCCAGCAGACCGACAGGGGTAACCTATGGCTACACCTTC,CASRPTGVTYGYTF